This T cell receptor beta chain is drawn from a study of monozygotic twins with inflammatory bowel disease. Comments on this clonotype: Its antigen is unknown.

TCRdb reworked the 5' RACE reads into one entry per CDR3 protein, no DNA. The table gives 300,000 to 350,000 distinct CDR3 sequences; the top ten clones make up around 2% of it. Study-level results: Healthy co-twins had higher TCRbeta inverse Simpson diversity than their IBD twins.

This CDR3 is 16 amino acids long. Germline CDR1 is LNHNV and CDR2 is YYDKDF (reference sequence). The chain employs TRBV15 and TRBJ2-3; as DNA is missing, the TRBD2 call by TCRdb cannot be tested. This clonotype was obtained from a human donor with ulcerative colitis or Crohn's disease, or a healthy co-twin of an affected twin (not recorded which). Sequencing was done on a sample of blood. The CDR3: CATSWRGGLKTDTQYF.